This entry concerns a single TCR beta chain. The target antigen is unknown. They ran version v3.0 of the immunoSEQ assay at survey level. TCRdb's table, derived via immunoSEQ multiplex PCR, lists solely in-frame clones and lacks some. The sample shows about 35,000 clones, approximately 74% of them seen only once. The data stem from a study of long-term antiretroviral therapy in people with HIV. Germline V CDR1 and CDR2: MNHNS, SASEGT. Trimming removed 1 base at V and 8 bases at J, with 12 bases between. The CDR3 loop spans 14 amino acids. Notes on the study in general: Samples were collected from about 2004 to 2017 under possibly less effective ART regimens.

The receptor's source is a man aged 50 to 59 with HIV. The chain employs TRBV6-1 and TRBJ2-1; D gene uncertain. This sample comprised unsorted PBMCs, obtained 3 years after starting antiretroviral therapy. This chain's CDR3 is CASSEVMGSDEQFF. The DNA of the CDR3 is TGTGCCAGCAGTGAAGTGATGGGCTCGGATGAGCAGTTCTTC.